The entry below gives a single T cell receptor beta chain sequence along with its context. Its specificity is not known. This sample was included in a study of identifying expanded T cells in peripheral blood. General study points: Variance in clone template counts between roughly 2-week samples significantly increased with total template count across all healthy donors. Approximately 1.1 clones differed between technical replicates, versus approximately 17 and 20 over time.

No infections or other immune events were documented during collection. Sequenced by immunoSEQ multiplex PCR; TCRdb stores in-frame clones only, minus some. The data hold over 85,000 clones, with approximately 88% observed a single time. Germline V CDR1 and CDR2: GTSNPN, SVGIG (reference sequence). CDR3 length: 14 residues. Trimming cost V 2 bases and J 0 bases; bases outside gene matches: 3. Sequences were obtained from blood. The J gene is TRBJ2-7, the V gene TRBV30; 8 bases agree with TRBD1. The receptor comes from a person aged 18-70 years in good health. In DNA form, the CDR3 reads TGTGCCTGGAGTACAGGGGGACTCTCCTACGAGCAGTACTTC. Translating it yields CAWSTGGLSYEQYF.